What follows is one TCR beta chain and its context. Original processing methods: Researchers report that nucleated cell counts were estimated from reference gene primer amplification. The protocol was immunoSEQ multiplex PCR, while the TCRdb copy is restricted to in-frame clones and leaves out a portion. V and J calls and clone size are those listed in that table; D and trimming were worked out from the DNA. The sample contains tens of thousands of clones, 70% to 90% of which appear only once. This entry belongs to a study of blood T cell repertoires in COVID-19. Whole-study context: From the United States, Italy and Spain came samples of acute and convalescent COVID-19. Nucleic acid was either cDNA or gDNA, and it came from T cells, B-cell-depleted T cells, or PBMCs.

The CDR3 sequence is 13 residues long. Trimming took 2 bases from V and 7 from J, leaving 11 bases between them. The germline CDR1 and CDR2 sequences are MNHEY and SVGEGT. The V call is TRBV6-2 or TRBV6-3, the J call TRBJ1-2; D is unclear. This sequence originates from a human donor with acute or convalescent COVID-19. The donor label of this sample is uncertain. Sequences were obtained from peripheral blood. The CDR3 spells CASSYPHPGGYTF. The CDR3 coding sequence is TGTGCCAGCAGTTACCCTCACCCAGGTGGCTACACCTTC.